This TCR beta chain was sequenced during a study of T-cell memory formation after mild COVID-19. General study findings and limits: Cross-reactive memory seemingly joined, as some responding clones were found in pre-infection memory.

TCRalpha and TCRbeta libraries used 5'RACE with constant-segment primers and UMIs. TCRdb re-derived calls from the 5' RACE reads in MiXCR, one entry per CDR3 protein. The table shows 450,000 or so distinct CDR3 sequences, with 20% occurring only once. This clonotype was counted only a few times. Its antigen remains unknown. This CDR3 region has 12 residues. The germline V gene encodes CDR1 SGHRS and CDR2 YFSETQ. Trimming cost V 4 bases and J 5 bases, with 9 bases left between them. The gene calls are TRBV5-1 and TRBJ1-1; no reliable D call. This clonotype was sampled from an adult woman who had mild COVID-19 (a few samples of this study predate the infection). Cell type and time point are not known. Sequenced sample: PBMCs or a T cell subset sorted from them (not recorded which). This CDR3 reads CASSRVQTEAFF. The CDR3 DNA reads as TGCGCCAGCAGCAGGGTTCAGACTGAAGCTTTCTTT.